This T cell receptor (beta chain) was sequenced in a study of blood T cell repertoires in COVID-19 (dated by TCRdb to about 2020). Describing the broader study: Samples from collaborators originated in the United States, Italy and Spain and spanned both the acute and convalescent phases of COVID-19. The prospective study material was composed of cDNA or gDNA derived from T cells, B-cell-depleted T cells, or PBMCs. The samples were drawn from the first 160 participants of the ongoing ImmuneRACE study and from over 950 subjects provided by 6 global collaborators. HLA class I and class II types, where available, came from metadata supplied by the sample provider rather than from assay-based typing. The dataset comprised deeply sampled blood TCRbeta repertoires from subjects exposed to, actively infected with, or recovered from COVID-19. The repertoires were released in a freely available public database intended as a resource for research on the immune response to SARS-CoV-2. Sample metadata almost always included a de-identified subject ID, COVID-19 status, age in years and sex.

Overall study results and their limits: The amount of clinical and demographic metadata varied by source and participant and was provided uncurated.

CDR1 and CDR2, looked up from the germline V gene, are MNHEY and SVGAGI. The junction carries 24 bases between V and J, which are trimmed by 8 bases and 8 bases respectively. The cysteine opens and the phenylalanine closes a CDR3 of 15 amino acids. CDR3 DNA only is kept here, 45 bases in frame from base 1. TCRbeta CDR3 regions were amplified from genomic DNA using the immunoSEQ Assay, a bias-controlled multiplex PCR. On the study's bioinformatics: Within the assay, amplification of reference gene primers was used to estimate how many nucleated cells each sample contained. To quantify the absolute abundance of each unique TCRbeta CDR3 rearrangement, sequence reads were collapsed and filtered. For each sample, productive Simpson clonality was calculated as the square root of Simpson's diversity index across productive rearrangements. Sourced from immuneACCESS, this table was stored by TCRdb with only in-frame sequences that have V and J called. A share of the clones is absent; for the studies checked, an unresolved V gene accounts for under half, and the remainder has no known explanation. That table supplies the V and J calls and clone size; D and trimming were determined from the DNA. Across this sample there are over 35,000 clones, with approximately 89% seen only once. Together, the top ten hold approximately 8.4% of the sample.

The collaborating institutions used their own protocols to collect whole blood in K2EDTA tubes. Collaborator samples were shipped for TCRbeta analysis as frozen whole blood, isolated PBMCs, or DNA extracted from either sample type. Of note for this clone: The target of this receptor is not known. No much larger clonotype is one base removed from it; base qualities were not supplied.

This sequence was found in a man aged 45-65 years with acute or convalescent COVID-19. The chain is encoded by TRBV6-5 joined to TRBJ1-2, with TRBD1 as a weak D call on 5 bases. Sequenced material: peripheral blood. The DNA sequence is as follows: TGTGCCAGCTCCCTCAGTGGGCAGGGAAGTAAGGGCTACACCTTC. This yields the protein CASSLSGQGSKGYTF.